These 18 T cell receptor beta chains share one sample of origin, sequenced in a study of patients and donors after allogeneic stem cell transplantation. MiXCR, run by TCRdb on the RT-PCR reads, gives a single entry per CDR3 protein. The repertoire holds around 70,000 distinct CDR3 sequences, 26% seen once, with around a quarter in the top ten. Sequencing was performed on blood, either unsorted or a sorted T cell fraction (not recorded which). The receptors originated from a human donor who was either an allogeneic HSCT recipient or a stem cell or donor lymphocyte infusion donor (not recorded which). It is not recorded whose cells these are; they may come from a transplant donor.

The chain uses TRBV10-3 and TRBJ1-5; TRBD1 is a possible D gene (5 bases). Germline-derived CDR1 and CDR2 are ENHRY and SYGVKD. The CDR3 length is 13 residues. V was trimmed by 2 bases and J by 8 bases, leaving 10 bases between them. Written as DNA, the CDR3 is TGTGCCATCAGTGAGAGGGGCCTGGAGCCCCAGCATTTT. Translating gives CAISERGLEPQHF.

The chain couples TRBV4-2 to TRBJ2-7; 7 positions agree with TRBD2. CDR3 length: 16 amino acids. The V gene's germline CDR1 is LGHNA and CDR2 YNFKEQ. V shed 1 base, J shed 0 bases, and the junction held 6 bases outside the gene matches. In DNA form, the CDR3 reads TGTGCCAGCAGCCAAGGAGGGCGGGGGAACTCCTACGAGCAGTACTTC. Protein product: CASSQGGRGNSYEQYF.

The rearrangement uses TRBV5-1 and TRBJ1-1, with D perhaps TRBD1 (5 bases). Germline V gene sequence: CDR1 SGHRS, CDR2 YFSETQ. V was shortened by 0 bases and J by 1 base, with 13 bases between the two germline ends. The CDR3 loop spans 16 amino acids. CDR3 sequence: CASSLVGRAANTEAFF. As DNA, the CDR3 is TGCGCCAGCAGCTTGGTTGGCAGGGCCGCGAACACTGAAGCTTTCTTT.

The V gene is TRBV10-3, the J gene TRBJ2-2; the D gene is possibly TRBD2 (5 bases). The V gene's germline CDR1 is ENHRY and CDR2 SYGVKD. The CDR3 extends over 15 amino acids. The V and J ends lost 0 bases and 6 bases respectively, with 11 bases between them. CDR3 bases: TGTGCCATCAGTGAGTCGGCGCCCGGGGCCGGGGAGCTGTTTTTT. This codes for CAISESAPGAGELFF.

The CDR3 loop reads CASSLAAGQTYEQYF. The CDR3 coding sequence is TGCGCCAGCAGCTTAGCGGCGGGGCAGACCTACGAGCAGTACTTC. The rearrangement links TRBV5-1 to TRBJ2-7, with TRBD2 as a possible D gene (6 bases). There are 15 residues in the CDR3. V lost 2 bases and J lost 2, with 14 bases in between. Germline V CDR1 and CDR2: SGHRS, YFSETQ.

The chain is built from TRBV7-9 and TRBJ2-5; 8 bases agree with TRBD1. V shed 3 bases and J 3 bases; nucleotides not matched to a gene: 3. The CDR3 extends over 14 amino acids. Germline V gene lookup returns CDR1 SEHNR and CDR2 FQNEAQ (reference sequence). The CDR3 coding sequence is TGTGCCAGCAGCTTTTCGGACAGGGAAGAGACCCAGTACTTC. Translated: CASSFSDREETQYF.

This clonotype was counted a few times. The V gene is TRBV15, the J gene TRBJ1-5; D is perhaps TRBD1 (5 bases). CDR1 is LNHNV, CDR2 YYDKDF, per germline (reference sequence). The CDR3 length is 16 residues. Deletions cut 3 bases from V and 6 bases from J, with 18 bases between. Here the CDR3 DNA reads TGTGCCACCAGCAGGGAGGACACGAGGGTTCCTCAGCCCCAGCATTTT. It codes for CATSREDTRVPQPQHF.

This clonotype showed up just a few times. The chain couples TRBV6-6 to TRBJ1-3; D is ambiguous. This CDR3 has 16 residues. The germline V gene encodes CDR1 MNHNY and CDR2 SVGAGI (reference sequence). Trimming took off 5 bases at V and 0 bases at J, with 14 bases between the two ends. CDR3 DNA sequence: TGTGCCAGCAGTCACCCTAGGATCGCCTCTGGAAACACCATATATTTT. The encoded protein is CASSHPRIASGNTIYF.

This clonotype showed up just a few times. CDR3 loop: CATSDVATPALYGYTF. Here the CDR3 DNA reads TGTGCCACCAGTGATGTGGCCACCCCGGCCCTCTATGGCTACACCTTC. This sequence joins TRBV24-1 and TRBJ1-2; D not certain. The CDR3 contains 16 residues. Trimming removed 3 bases at V and 4 bases at J, with 17 bases between. Germline assignment: CDR1 KGHDR and CDR2 SFDVKD.

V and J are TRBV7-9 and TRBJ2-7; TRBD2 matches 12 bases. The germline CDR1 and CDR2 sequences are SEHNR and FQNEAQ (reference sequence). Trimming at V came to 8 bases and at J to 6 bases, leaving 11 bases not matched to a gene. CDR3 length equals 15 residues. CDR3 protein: CASEILTSGSGEQYF. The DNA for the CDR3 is TGTGCCAGCGAGATACTGACTAGCGGGAGTGGCGAGCAGTACTTC.

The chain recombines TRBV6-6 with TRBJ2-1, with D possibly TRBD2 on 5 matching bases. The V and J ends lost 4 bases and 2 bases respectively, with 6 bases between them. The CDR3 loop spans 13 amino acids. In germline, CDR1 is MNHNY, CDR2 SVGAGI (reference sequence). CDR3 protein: CASSSSPYNEQFF. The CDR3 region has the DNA TGTGCCAGCAGTTCTAGCCCCTACAATGAGCAGTTCTTC.

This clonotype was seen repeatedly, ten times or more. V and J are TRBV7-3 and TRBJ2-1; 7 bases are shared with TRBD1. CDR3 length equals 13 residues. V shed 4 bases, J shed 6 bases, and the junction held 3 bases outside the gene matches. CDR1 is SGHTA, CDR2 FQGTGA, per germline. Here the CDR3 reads CASSYDRANEQFF. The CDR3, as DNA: TGTGCCAGCAGCTACGACAGGGCCAATGAGCAGTTCTTC.

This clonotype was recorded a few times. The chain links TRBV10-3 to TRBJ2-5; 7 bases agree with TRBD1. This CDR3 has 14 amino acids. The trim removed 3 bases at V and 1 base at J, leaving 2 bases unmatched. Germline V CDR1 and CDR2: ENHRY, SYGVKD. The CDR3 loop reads CAISDGTAQETQYF. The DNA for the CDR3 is TGTGCCATCAGTGATGGGACAGCCCAAGAGACCCAGTACTTC.

The CDR3 is CAISALLGQGNYGYTF. The CDR3 DNA reads TGTGCCATCAGTGCCCTGTTAGGACAGGGTAACTATGGCTACACCTTC. This chain uses TRBV10-3 with TRBJ1-2, with 8 bases identical to TRBD1. Germline trimming cut 4 bases from V and 1 base from J; bases unmatched to any gene: 8. The CDR3 has 16 residues. CDR1 ENHRY and CDR2 SYGVKD come from the germline V gene.

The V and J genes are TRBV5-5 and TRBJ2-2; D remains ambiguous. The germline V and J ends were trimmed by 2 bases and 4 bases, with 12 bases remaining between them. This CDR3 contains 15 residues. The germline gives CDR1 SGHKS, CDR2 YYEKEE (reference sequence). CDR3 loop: CASSFPARGTGELFF. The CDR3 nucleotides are TGTGCCAGCAGCTTCCCCGCCCGAGGCACCGGGGAGCTGTTTTTT.

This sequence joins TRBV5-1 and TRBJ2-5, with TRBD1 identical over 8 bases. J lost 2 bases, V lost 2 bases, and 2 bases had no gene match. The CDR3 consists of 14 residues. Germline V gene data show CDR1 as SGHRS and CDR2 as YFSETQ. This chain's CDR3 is CASSFGTGQETQYF. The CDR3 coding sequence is TGCGCCAGCAGCTTCGGGACAGGTCAAGAGACCCAGTACTTC.

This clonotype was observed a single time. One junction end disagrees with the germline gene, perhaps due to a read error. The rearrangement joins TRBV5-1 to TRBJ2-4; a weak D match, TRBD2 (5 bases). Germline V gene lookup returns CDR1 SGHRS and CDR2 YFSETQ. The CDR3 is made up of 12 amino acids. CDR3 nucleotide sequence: TGCGCCAGCAGCTTACGTCCGGGGATCGAGGACTTC. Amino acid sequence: CASSLRPGIEDF.

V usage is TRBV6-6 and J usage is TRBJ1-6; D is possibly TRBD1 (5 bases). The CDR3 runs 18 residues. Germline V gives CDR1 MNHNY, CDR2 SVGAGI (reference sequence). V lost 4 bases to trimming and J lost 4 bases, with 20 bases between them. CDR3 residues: CASSSRSWSEGYNSPLHF. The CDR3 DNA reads TGTGCCAGCAGTTCCCGAAGCTGGTCGGAGGGGTATAATTCACCCCTCCACTTT.